The clone carrying this T cell receptor beta chain was recorded a few times. As yet, its antigen is unknown. Trimming shortened V by 5 bases and J by 5 bases, and 6 bases separated the two germline ends. The CDR3 consists of 11 residues. This sample was taken from a study of T cells after yellow fever vaccination. General observations from the study: A weaker but faster secondary response was observed, peaking on day 5 versus 15. Abundant clonotypes from the bulk population could have been carried over as contaminants into FACS-sorted repertoires.

TCRdb processed the 5' RACE reads anew with MiXCR; each CDR3 protein has one entry. The data show about 340,000 distinct CDR3 sequences, with approximately 12% seen just once and roughly 3.1% held by the top ten. The specimen comprised CD4+ T cells sorted from PBMCs, sampled 15 days after the yellow fever booster vaccination. The TCR comes from a man aged 18 to 30 who received the YFV17D yellow fever vaccine. V is TRBV12-3 or TRBV12-4 and J is TRBJ1-1; D call uncertain. The CDR3 here is CASSGSTEAFF. The CDR3 DNA reads TGTGCCAGCAGTGGAAGTACTGAAGCTTTCTTT.